This T cell receptor (beta chain) was found in a study of regulatory T cells in long-lasting Graves disease. A note on this clonotype: Antigen unknown.

The time point denotes: persistent/refractory GD, antithyroid drugs over 5 years with positive TRAb. Scientists built the TCR library using RNA that was extracted from PBMCs. An endocrinology department in Xi'an, China, recruited the patients. The CDR3 has 18 residues. V was cut by 0 bases and J by 0 bases, with 15 bases left in between. Germline CDR1 reads SGDLS; CDR2 reads YYNGEE. Combining iRepertoire HTBI primers with Arm-PCR of CDR3 regions, the authors built TCR beta libraries. TCRdb used MiXCR to reprocess the multiplex PCR reads, holding one entry per CDR3 protein. The sample includes 250,000 to 300,000 distinct CDR3 sequences, 20% to 25% of them seen just once. Regarding the study as a whole: Researchers examined only peripheral blood and not thyroid tissue.

The clonotype originates from a female donor with Graves disease. The chain employs TRBV9 and TRBJ2-2, with D maybe TRBD2 (6 bases). Sequencing was performed on peripheral blood mononuclear cells (PBMCs), taken when the disease was refractory, from a patient treated with antithyroid drugs. CDR3 amino acids: CASSVDGSPTSNTGELFF. The CDR3 DNA sequence: TGTGCCAGCAGCGTAGACGGGAGCCCGACCTCGAACACCGGGGAGCTGTTTTTT.